This T cell receptor (beta chain) was sequenced in a study of blood T cell repertoires in COVID-19. On the study more broadly: The United States, Italy and Spain provided the acute and convalescent COVID-19 samples. T cells, B-cell-depleted T cells, or PBMCs provided the cDNA or gDNA that served as material.

J lost 0 bases, V lost 3 bases, and 6 bases had no gene match. The length of the CDR3 is 15 residues. The germline gives CDR1 DFQATT, CDR2 SNEGSKA (reference sequence). TCRdb's table, derived via immunoSEQ multiplex PCR, lists solely in-frame clones and lacks some. The profile covers some 320,000 clones, with roughly 85% appearing a single time and 7.2% taken by the ten largest. Sequencing was performed on peripheral blood. This chain uses TRBV20-1 with TRBJ2-7; 9 nucleotides match TRBD2. The clonotype was recovered from a human donor in a cohort sampled during active COVID-19. Here the CDR3 DNA reads TGCAGTGCTAGTTCTAGCGGGGACAGCTCCTACGAGCAGTACTTC. Translation: CSASSSGDSSYEQYF.